These 27 T cell receptor beta chains originate from one sample sequenced in a study of blood T cell repertoires in COVID-19. Assay: immunoSEQ multiplex PCR; the TCRdb copy retains only in-frame clones and omits some. The table has about 89,000 clones, around 89% seen once; the top ten hold approximately 0.5%. Specimen: peripheral blood. The receptors were sampled from a man between 60 and 75 years old with acute or convalescent COVID-19.

The chain joins TRBV11-2 to TRBJ2-1; D is undetermined. Germline assignment: CDR1 SGHAT and CDR2 FQNNGV. This CDR3 spans 14 amino acids. Trimming took off 1 base at V and 7 bases at J, with 11 bases between the two ends. The CDR3 region has the DNA TGTGCCAGCAGCTTAGTTTGGCAGTTGAATGAGCAGTTCTTC. Its protein product is CASSLVWQLNEQFF.

The rearrangement links TRBV5-1 to TRBJ1-1; 7 nucleotides agree with TRBD1. Losses at the gene ends were 2 bases for V and 1 base for J; bases not matched to a gene: 2. This CDR3 spans 14 amino acids. From germline, CDR1 is SGHRS and CDR2 YFSETQ. CDR3 sequence: CASSFGTENTEAFF. The CDR3 DNA is TGCGCCAGCAGCTTTGGGACAGAGAACACTGAAGCTTTCTTT.

The chain uses TRBV9 and TRBJ2-5; 12 bases line up with TRBD2. Trimming took 3 bases from V and 4 from J; bases not matched to a gene: 7. This CDR3 comprises 16 residues. The germline V gene encodes CDR1 SGDLS and CDR2 YYNGEE. This CDR3 reads CASSAASGRALETQYF. CDR3 DNA: TGTGCCAGCAGCGCCGCTAGCGGGAGGGCCTTAGAGACCCAGTACTTC.

The J gene is TRBJ2-7, the V gene TRBV5-1; 10 bases line up with TRBD1. The ends lost 0 bases at V and 7 bases at J; junction bases unmatched: 10. Germline lookup yields CDR1 SGHRS and CDR2 YFSETQ. The CDR3 runs 16 residues. This CDR3 is CASSLGPGQGKREQYF. DNA of the CDR3: TGCGCCAGCAGCTTGGGCCCGGGACAGGGGAAGAGGGAGCAGTACTTC.

This rearrangement joins TRBV7-9 to TRBJ2-2, with a tentative D call TRBD2 (5 bases). The CDR3 contains 14 residues. V shed 2 bases and J shed 4 bases, with 8 bases lying between them. The germline gives CDR1 SEHNR, CDR2 FQNEAQ (reference sequence). The DNA for the CDR3 is TGTGCCAGCAGCTTATCGGGATTCACCGGGGAGCTGTTTTTT. This codes for CASSLSGFTGELFF. Using reference TRBV7-9 and TRBJ2-2 for the parts outside the CDR3, the full variable domain is DTGVSQNPRHKITKRGQNVTFRCDPISEHNRLYWYRQTLGQGPEFLTYFQNEAQLEKSRLLSDRFSAERPKGSFSTLEIQRTEQGDSAMYLCASSLSGFTGELFFGEGSRLTVL.

The CDR3 DNA is TGTGCCAGCAGCCCCGACAGGTGGGCTGAAGCTTTCTTT. This gives the protein CASSPDRWAEAFF. The chain employs TRBV11-2 and TRBJ1-1; tentative D call: TRBD1 (6 bases). Deletions cut 5 bases from V and 6 bases from J, with 13 bases between. Germline-derived CDR1 and CDR2 are SGHAT and FQNNGV. CDR3 length equals 13 residues.

This clone was seen a few times. The genes are TRBV5-1 and TRBJ1-4, with TRBD1 as a possible D gene (5 bases). The length of the CDR3 is 15 residues. The V and J ends lost 2 bases and 7 bases respectively, with 15 bases between them. Germline CDR1 and CDR2: SGHRS and YFSETQ. CDR3 coding DNA: TGCGCCAGCAGCTTTCAGGGAGGGGAGATTGAAAAACTGTTTTTT. Protein sequence: CASSFQGGEIEKLFF.

This chain joins TRBV4-2 and TRBJ1-2; the match to TRBD1 covers 7 bases. Losses at the gene ends were 0 bases for V and 2 bases for J; bases not matched to a gene: 3. The CDR3 length is 15 residues. CDR1 and CDR2 (germline): LGHNA, YNFKEQ. This chain's CDR3 is CASSQERQGNYGYTF. CDR3 nucleotides: TGTGCCAGCAGCCAAGAAAGACAGGGAAACTATGGCTACACCTTC.

This CDR3 reads CASSYGRGNTEAFF. The CDR3 DNA reads as TGTGCCAGCAGTTACGGCAGGGGGAACACTGAAGCTTTCTTT. V usage is TRBV6-5 and J usage is TRBJ1-1; perhaps TRBD1 as D (6 bases). The V and J ends lost 2 bases and 1 base respectively, with 8 bases between them. CDR3 length: 14 amino acids. Germline V gene sequence: CDR1 MNHEY, CDR2 SVGAGI.

This chain connects TRBV5-1 to TRBJ1-6; 7 positions match TRBD1. V was pared by 4 bases and J by 5 bases, with 3 bases of the junction left unmatched. Germline V gene lookup returns CDR1 SGHRS and CDR2 YFSETQ. The CDR3 loop spans 14 amino acids. For the CDR3, the DNA is TGCGCCAGCAGCCGGGACAGAGATAATTCACCCCTCCACTTT. Encoded protein: CASSRDRDNSPLHF.

The chain is built from TRBV5-1 and TRBJ2-2; TRBD2 might be the D (6 bases). Germline V lookup: CDR1 SGHRS, CDR2 YFSETQ. V was clipped by 6 bases and J by 4 bases, with 13 bases between them. The CDR3 totals 14 residues. The CDR3 DNA sequence: TGCGCCAGCACGCCGGGGGACGGCACCGGGGAGCTGTTTTTT. It encodes CASTPGDGTGELFF.

This clone was counted a single time. This chain uses TRBV19 with TRBJ1-3, with 7 nucleotides matching TRBD1. J gave up 1 base and V 10 bases, and 1 base lay outside the gene matches. There are 12 residues in the CDR3. Germline lookup yields CDR1 LNHDA and CDR2 SQIVND (reference sequence). In DNA form, the CDR3 reads TGTGCCACGACAGGGTCTGGAAACACCATATATTTT. Protein sequence: CATTGSGNTIYF.

The rearrangement links TRBV12-3 or TRBV12-4 to TRBJ1-4, with D unclear. The CDR3 is 13 amino acids. V lost 8 bases and J 8 bases, leaving 15 bases between the germline ends. In nucleotides, the CDR3 is TGTGCCAGCTCTTCCACAGATCAGGAAAAACTGTTTTTT. Translated, it gives CASSSTDQEKLFF.

This clone was observed a single time. CDR3 sequence reads: CATSKSGSSYEQYF. The CDR3 DNA reads TGTGCCACCAGCAAGTCCGGGTCCTCCTACGAGCAGTACTTC. The V call is TRBV15, the J call TRBJ2-7; D remains ambiguous. The CDR3 has 14 residues. Germline values: CDR1 LNHNV, CDR2 YYDKDF (reference sequence). V lost 4 bases to trimming and J lost 0 bases, with 10 bases between them.

The chain employs TRBV5-1 and TRBJ1-3, with D tentatively TRBD1 (5 bases). Trimming cost V 4 bases and J 4 bases, with 15 bases left between them. The length of the CDR3 is 15 residues. Germline V gene data show CDR1 as SGHRS and CDR2 as YFSETQ. The CDR3 sequence is CASSQAPGYGNTIYF. The CDR3 DNA reads TGCGCCAGCAGCCAAGCCCCAGGGTACGGAAACACCATATATTTT.

V gene TRBV5-1 combines with J gene TRBJ2-5; 11 nucleotides align to TRBD2. The V gene end was trimmed by 4 bases and the J gene end by 4 bases; junction bases not matched to a gene: 12. Germline-derived CDR1 and CDR2 are SGHRS and YFSETQ. This CDR3 is 17 amino acids long. In DNA form, the CDR3 reads TGCGCCAGCAGCCCCTTGCGGCTAGCGGGGGGCCCAGAGACCCAGTACTTC. This codes for CASSPLRLAGGPETQYF.

V and J are TRBV19 and TRBJ2-4; 10 bases are shared with TRBD2. Looked up from germline, CDR1 is LNHDA and CDR2 is SQIVND (reference sequence). V gave up 2 bases and J gave up 5 bases; unmatched junction bases: 0. The CDR3 runs to 14 residues. As DNA, the CDR3 is TGTGCCAGTAGTATAAGCGGGAGGGAAAACATTCAGTACTTC. This encodes CASSISGRENIQYF.

V gene TRBV19 combines with J gene TRBJ1-1, with unresolved D. V was pared by 3 bases and J by 0 bases, with 8 bases between. The CDR3 has 14 residues. Germline CDR1 LNHDA, CDR2 SQIVND (reference sequence). The CDR3 bases are TGTGCCAGTAGTATCGCCGACATGAACACTGAAGCTTTCTTT. It codes for CASSIADMNTEAFF. The variable domain in full, completed from reference TRBV19 and TRBJ1-1, reads DGGITQSPKYLFRKEGQNVTLSCEQNLNHDAMYWYRQDPGQGLRLIYYSQIVNDFQKGDIAEGYSVSREKKESFPLTVTSAQKNPTAFYLCASSIADMNTEAFFGQGTRLTVV.

The chain couples TRBV30 to TRBJ1-2; maybe TRBD1 (5 bases). With 3 bases removed from V and 6 bases from J, the gap between germline ends came to 14 bases. CDR1 and CDR2 (germline): GTSNPN, SVGIG (reference sequence). The CDR3 sequence is 13 residues long. CDR3 amino acids: CAWRRGRIHGYTF. The CDR3 DNA follows: TGTGCCTGGAGAAGGGGCCGTATACATGGCTACACCTTC.

The chain carries TRBV6-5 and TRBJ2-2; D is perhaps TRBD2 (5 bases). Trimming took off 3 bases at V and 3 bases at J, with 14 bases between the two ends. CDR3 size: 16 residues. Germline CDR1 MNHEY, CDR2 SVGAGI. The CDR3 coding sequence is TGTGCCAGCAGTTATGGTCTAGCTGTATACACCGGGGAGCTGTTTTTT. Its protein product is CASSYGLAVYTGELFF.

This chain connects TRBV14 to TRBJ1-4; tentative D call: TRBD1 (6 bases). Trimming cost V 4 bases and J 8 bases, with 17 bases left between them. This CDR3 has 15 amino acids. CDR1 and CDR2 (germline): SGHDN, FVKESK. For the CDR3, the DNA is TGTGCCAGCAGCCTCTCCGTGGGGGCGGGCGAAAAACTGTTTTTT. Protein product: CASSLSVGAGEKLFF.

CDR3 sequence (DNA): TGCAGTGCTAGGGCCCAAGAGACCCAGTACTTC. Its translation is CSARAQETQYF. The chain combines TRBV20-1 with TRBJ2-5; D remains ambiguous. Germline CDR1 reads DFQATT; CDR2 reads SNEGSKA (reference sequence). Trimming stripped 3 bases from V and 1 base from J, with 3 bases between. The CDR3 contains 11 residues.

The chain joins TRBV29-1 to TRBJ2-1; TRBD1 matches 7 bases. The trim removed 2 bases at V and 5 bases at J, leaving 6 bases unmatched. Looked up from germline, CDR1 is SQVTM and CDR2 is ANQGSEA. The CDR3 runs to 14 residues. The CDR3 nucleotides are TGCAGCGTTGAATTAGGGGACAGTCACAATGAGCAGTTCTTC. This translates into CSVELGDSHNEQFF.

The chain uses TRBV7-2 and TRBJ2-7; tentatively, D is TRBD1 (5 bases). V was shortened by 1 base and J by 2 bases, with 15 bases between the two germline ends. Germline V gene lookup returns CDR1 SGHTA and CDR2 FQGNSA. The CDR3 is 16 amino acids. The CDR3: CASSLEGSVLPYEQYF. CDR3 coding DNA: TGTGCCAGCAGCTTAGAGGGGTCAGTCCTTCCCTACGAGCAGTACTTC.

The chain couples TRBV7-3 to TRBJ2-7, with 8 bases aligning to TRBD2. Germline CDR1 is SGHTA and CDR2 is FQGTGA. V lost 5 bases and J lost 7; bases outside the gene matches: 7. This CDR3 has 13 amino acids. The CDR3 is CASSPTGGWEQYF. The CDR3 DNA sequence: TGTGCCAGCAGCCCAACGGGAGGGTGGGAGCAGTACTTC.

The chain recombines TRBV7-9 with TRBJ1-5, with 9 positions matching TRBD1. Germline V gene sequence: CDR1 SEHNR, CDR2 FQNEAQ (reference sequence). CDR3 length: 17 residues. The V gene end was trimmed by 5 bases and the J gene end by 1 base; junction bases not matched to a gene: 9. CDR3 region: CASSRAGTGFSNQPQHF. The CDR3 nucleotides read TGTGCCAGCAGCCGCGCCGGGACAGGGTTCAGCAATCAGCCCCAGCATTTT.

The J gene is TRBJ1-5, the V gene TRBV11-2, with 8 bases identical to TRBD1. The V segment lost 5 bases and the J segment 4 bases; nucleotides outside the gene matches: 7. CDR3 length: 15 residues. Germline V gives CDR1 SGHAT, CDR2 FQNNGV. The CDR3 region has the DNA TGTGCCAGCAGCCCCTCAGGACAGGGTAATCAGCCCCAGCATTTT. Translating gives CASSPSGQGNQPQHF. Filled out from reference TRBV11-2 and TRBJ1-5, the complete variable domain reads EAGVAQSPRYKIIEKRQSVAFWCNPISGHATLYWYQQILGQGPKLLIQFQNNGVVDDSQLPKDRFSAERLKGVDSTLKIQPAKLEDSAVYLCASSPSGQGNQPQHFGDGTRLSIL.